This T cell receptor beta chain was recorded in a study of beta chain features in type 1 diabetes. Study-level background: Across the samples, approximately 98,000,000 sorted cells were examined in total.

Findings and caveats of the study: Among patients with Type 1 diabetes, TCRB CDR3s were moderately but significantly shorter in every one of the four CD4+ subsets.

Sequenced material consisted of expressed TCRB transcripts (all of the isolated RNA was reverse transcribed). Produced via immunoSEQ multiplex PCR; TCRdb's table is partial and in-frame only. The top ten hold 0.5% of the sample, which has 150,000 to 200,000 clones, almost 8% seen once. This clone was seen more than once but under ten times. What it binds is not known. This receptor was identified in a man between 18 and 29 years old with type 1 diabetes. The sequenced sample was central memory CD4+ T cells from blood.

CDR3 region: CASSQDAGRGLADTQYF. The CDR3 coding sequence is TGCGCCAGCAGCCAAGATGCTGGGCGGGGTCTAGCAGATACGCAGTATTTT. This sequence joins TRBV4-3 and TRBJ2-3, with a weak D call TRBD2 (6 bases). The CDR3 has 17 residues. Germline loops: CDR1 LGHNA, CDR2 YSLEER. Between the trimmed V and J ends, which lost 0 bases and 4 bases, there was a span of 17 bases.